The 6 T cell receptor beta chains given below trace back to one sample, sequenced in a study of CD8+CD57+ T cells in acquired aplastic anemia. Template material for TCR beta VDJ and CDR3 profiling consisted of genomic DNA. Each CDR3 protein gets one entry after TCRdb re-called the reads with MiXCR. The sample carries about 400,000 distinct CDR3 sequences, around 72% recorded once. Sequenced material: sorted CD4+, CD8+, or CD8+CD57+ T cells (not recorded which) from PBMCs. The receptor set was obtained from a human donor in good health, serving as a control.

The CDR3, as DNA: TGTGCGATCAGGACGATGAACACTGAAGCTTTCTTT. As protein: CAIRTMNTEAFF. J is TRBJ1-1 and V is TRBV2, with D unclear. Germline V lookup: CDR1 SNHLY, CDR2 FYNNEI. The CDR3 is made up of 12 amino acids.

The chain combines TRBV7-2 with TRBJ2-3; D is unclear. CDR1 is SGHTA and CDR2 is FQGNSA in the germline V gene. V gave up 6 bases and J gave up 5 bases, with 15 bases separating them. The CDR3 is 14 amino acids. CDR3 sequence reads: CASSGNNQVDTQYF. The DNA for the CDR3 is TGTGCCAGCAGTGGGAACAATCAAGTAGATACGCAGTATTTT.

For this clonotype: At one boundary the junction diverges from the germline segment, which might be a read error. V gene TRBV19 combines with J gene TRBJ1-3; TRBD1 is a possible D gene (6 bases). The CDR3 has 13 residues. Germline lookup yields CDR1 LNHDA and CDR2 SQIVND (reference sequence). The DNA of the CDR3 is TGTGCCAGTAGTACCGGGACATTAAACACCATATATTTC. This translates into CASSTGTLNTIYF. Looking up the rest from reference TRBV19 and TRBJ1-3 gives the full variable domain: DGGITQSPKYLFRKEGQNVTLSCEQNLNHDAMYWYRQDPGQGLRLIYYSQIVNDFQKGDIAEGYSVSREKKESFPLTVTSAQKNPTAFYLCASSTGTLNTIYFGEGSWLTVV.

In the case of this clonotype: One end of the junction is discordant with germline, which a read error may explain. V usage is TRBV2 and J usage is TRBJ1-6; TRBD1 agrees at 7 bases. Germline CDR1 reads SNHLY; CDR2 reads FYNNEI. This CDR3 is 15 amino acids long. CDR3 in DNA: TGTGCCAACACACGATTCACAGGGGCTGAAGCTTTCTTTTACTTT. Encoded protein: CANTRFTGAEAFFYF.

The chain couples TRBV7-2 to TRBJ2-5; D may correspond to TRBD1 or TRBD2 (6 bases each). The CDR3 loop spans 15 amino acids. Germline CDR1 reads SGHTA; CDR2 reads FQGNSA. V lost 5 bases to trimming and J lost 1 base, with 14 bases between them. Here the CDR3 DNA reads TGTGCCAGCAGCCTCCCTGGAGGGGGCCAAGAGACCCAGTACTTC. As protein: CASSLPGGGQETQYF.

J is TRBJ1-2 and V is TRBV12-3 or TRBV12-4, with D possibly being TRBD1 (5 bases). V was clipped by 5 bases and J by 4 bases, with 11 bases between them. The CDR3 totals 13 residues. The CDR3 is CASSLGDPYGYTF. For the CDR3, the DNA is TGTGCCAGCAGTCTGGGGGACCCCTATGGCTACACCTTC.